This T cell receptor (beta chain) is from a study of blood T cell repertoires in COVID-19. Profiling relied on immunoSEQ multiplex PCR, and the TCRdb table lists in-frame clones only, not all of them. The sample lists some 500,000 clones, roughly 90% occurring once. Participants came from around 25 US areas, aged roughly 18 to 89 years. The study assigned cohorts using participant-reported clinical history. The sample consisted of PBMCs or T cells enriched from blood (not recorded which). The sequence derives from a woman aged 40 to 50 who had recovered from COVID-19.

CDR3 region: CASSRSRLPRKQFF. CDR3 sequence (DNA): TGTGCCAGCAGCCGCTCCCGCCTACCTCGTAAGCAGTTCTTC. J is TRBJ2-1 and V is TRBV14; D gene unclear. From germline, CDR1 is SGHDN and CDR2 FVKESK. Deletions cut 4 bases from V and 11 bases from J, with 18 bases between. CDR3 length equals 14 residues. The whole variable domain, remainder taken from reference TRBV14 and TRBJ2-1, is EAGVTQFPSHSVIEKGQTVTLRCDPISGHDNLYWYRRVMGKEIKFLLHFVKESKQDESGMPNNRFLAERTGGTYSTLKVQPAELEDSGVYFCASSRSRLPRKQFFGPGTRLTVL.